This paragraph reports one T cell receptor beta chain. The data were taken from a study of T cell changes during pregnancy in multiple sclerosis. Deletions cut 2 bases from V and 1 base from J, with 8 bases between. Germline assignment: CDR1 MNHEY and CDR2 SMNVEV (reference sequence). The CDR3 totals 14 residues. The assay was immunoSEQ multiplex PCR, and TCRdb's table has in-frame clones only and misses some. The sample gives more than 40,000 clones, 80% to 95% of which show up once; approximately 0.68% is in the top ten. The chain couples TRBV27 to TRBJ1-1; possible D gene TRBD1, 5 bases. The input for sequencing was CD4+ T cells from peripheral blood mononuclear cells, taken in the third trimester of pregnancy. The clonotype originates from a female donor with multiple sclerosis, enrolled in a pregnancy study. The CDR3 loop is CASSLVRGNTEAFF. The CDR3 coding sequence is TGTGCCAGCAGTTTAGTAAGGGGGAACACTGAAGCTTTCTTT.